This entry concerns a single TCR beta chain. Its specific antigen is unknown. Per-base quality was not reported, and no clone a single base away is much larger than it. This specimen belongs to a study of post-analysis software for immune sequencing data (dated by TCRdb to about 2015). A note on the overall study: Relapsing-remitting, secondary progressive and progressive-relapsing multiple sclerosis were recorded as disease courses, and subtype annotation was lacking for some patients. The multiple sclerosis patient repertoires were compared with approximately 11 previously published healthy control repertoires from donors aged about 6 to 26 years. A subset of samples was prepared in parallel using single-end sample barcoding, then pooled and co-amplified after Illumina adapter ligation. What the authors observed across the whole study: Significantly higher frequencies in patients than in controls were found for roughly 5 TRBV segments, including TRBV5-6, TRBV5-1 and TRBV20-1. Multiple sclerosis patients had significantly lower normalized Chao1 diversity than controls, a result that suggests substantial peripheral T-cell clonal expansion. Direct clustering with F measure showed strong co-clustering of samples prepared in the same batch, prompting a batch-effect correction. The control group was slightly older than the multiple sclerosis patient group.

TCR beta repertoires were profiled from peripheral blood of roughly 13 young patients with multiple sclerosis to demonstrate the VDJtools post-analysis software. The multiple sclerosis patients were children and adolescents between roughly 6 and 17 years of age. The method behind the library was PCR. Sequenced on an Illumina HiSeq 2500. To reduce PCR and sequencing biases, unique molecular identifiers were incorporated into the TCR beta cDNA libraries. Some 500,000 cDNA molecules were obtained for every 1 to 10 million input T cells, so each molecule roughly corresponded to one T cell. The patient libraries were prepared and sequenced with the same protocol used for the earlier healthy control dataset. Within a given batch, samples were prepared together, multiplexed and sequenced on the same HiSeq lane. As for how the authors treated the data: MIGEC handled the raw barcoded reads, throwing out single-read molecular identifier groups before consensus assembly and CDR3 extraction. VDJtools was used for post-analysis of the clonotype tables, with diversity normalized by down-sampling every dataset to the smallest sample size. To correct batch-related cross-sample contamination, repertoire overlap clustering matched CDR3 amino acid sequences but not nucleotide sequences. TCRdb applied fastp at Q25 and MiXCR to the public reads, then kept only in-frame beta chains. One record per CDR3 amino acid sequence lists the most common genes and DNA. TCRdb's processing, not the study's, gives the V and J calls here. The table for this sample lists approximately 770,000 distinct CDR3 sequences; about 43% of them were counted only once. Of the sample, 4.9% is held by the ten largest clones.

The CDR3 starts with the cysteine, ends with the phenylalanine, and has 15 residues. The sequence is cut down to CDR3 DNA, 45 bases in frame from base 1. The junction shows trimming of 3 bases on V and 6 bases on J, plus 17 bases between the germline ends. Reading the germline V gene gives CDR1 SNHLY and CDR2 FYNNEI. The clonotype was recovered from a girl aged 5-17 years with multiple sclerosis. Source material: blood. In this chain, TRBV2 is recombined with TRBJ1-1; no D gene can be assigned with confidence. The sequence in DNA is TGTGCCAGCAGTGATCAGCAGGCTATTAACCCTGAAGCTTTCTTT. It specifies CASSDQQAINPEAFF.